These T cell receptor beta chains were read from a single sample in a study of shared clonotypes between healthy human individuals. Sequencing used immunoSEQ multiplex PCR; TCRdb keeps in-frame clones, though not all of them. The table includes about 2.2 million clones, roughly 91% detected once. The sample was naive CD8+ T cells from PBMCs. Receptors originate from a young man in good health. Some clones in this sample may be carry-over from other donors' samples. Each CDR3 is given with its conserved first and last residue. The D gene is left open where the match is weak. Not every row has a clone size; where given, it reads once, few, many or a size class.

V gene,D gene,clone size,J gene,CDR3 protein,CDR3 DNA
TRBV13,-,once,TRBJ2-1,CASSLGRMSSYNEQFF,TGTGCCAGCAGCTTAGGGAGGATGAGCTCCTACAATGAGCAGTTCTTC
TRBV10-2,TRBD1,-,TRBJ2-1,CATQDRESYNEQFF,TGCGCCACCCAGGACAGGGAATCCTACAATGAGCAGTTCTTC
TRBV9,-,-,TRBJ2-3,CASNLKGGPPDTQYF,TGTGCCAGCAACCTAAAAGGAGGGCCCCCAGATACGCAGTATTTT
TRBV5-6,-,-,TRBJ2-7,CASSFRSYEQYF,TGTGCCAGCAGCTTTAGGTCCTACGAGCAGTACTTC
TRBV29-1,TRBD2,-,TRBJ2-1,CSVDGLDYNEQFF,TGCAGCGTGGATGGACTAGACTACAATGAGCAGTTCTTC
TRBV28,-,-,TRBJ2-5,CASRLTSEETQYF,TGTGCCAGCAGACTGACCAGCGAAGAGACCCAGTACTTC
TRBV27,TRBD2,-,TRBJ2-1,CASWTSGILEQFF,TGTGCCAGCTGGACTAGCGGGATCTTGGAGCAGTTCTTC
TRBV7-9,-,-,TRBJ2-7,CASSLGSGEQYF,TGTGCCAGCAGCTTAGGGTCCGGCGAGCAGTACTTC
TRBV28,-,-,TRBJ1-5,CASRARPNQPQHF,TGTGCCAGCAGGGCACGGCCAAATCAGCCCCAGCATTTT
TRBV11-3,TRBD1,-,TRBJ1-1,CASSLGAGQGYTEAFF,TGTGCCAGCAGCTTAGGAGCGGGACAGGGGTACACTGAAGCTTTCTTT
TRBV4-1,-,-,TRBJ2-7,CASSQDRTQGSYEQYF,TGCGCCAGCAGCCAAGATCGGACCCAAGGATCCTACGAGCAGTACTTC
TRBV27,-,-,TRBJ1-4,CASSLRTENEKLFF,TGTGCCAGCAGTCTCCGGACAGAGAATGAAAAACTGTTTTTT
TRBV9,-,-,TRBJ2-2,CASSVGGGSPGELFF,TGTGCCAGCAGCGTAGGAGGGGGATCGCCCGGGGAGCTGTTTTTT
TRBV28,-,-,TRBJ1-2,CASLGTETYGYTF,TGTGCCAGCCTGGGCACAGAGACCTATGGCTACACCTTC
TRBV7-9,-,-,TRBJ2-3,CASSLAGPDTQYF,TGTGCCAGCAGCTTAGCAGGGCCAGATACGCAGTATTTT
TRBV19,-,-,TRBJ1-1,CASSVGPGPNTEAFF,TGTGCCAGTAGTGTCGGCCCGGGCCCAAACACTGAAGCTTTCTTT
TRBV7-9,TRBD1,-,TRBJ2-2,CASSLTGGTGELFF,TGTGCCAGCAGCCTAACAGGGGGCACCGGGGAGCTGTTTTTT
TRBV27,TRBD1,few,TRBJ1-1,CASRMTGFMNTEAFF,TGTGCCAGCAGAATGACAGGGTTCATGAACACTGAAGCTTTCTTT
TRBV27,-,-,TRBJ2-7,CASSYEGPYEQYF,TGTGCCAGCAGTTACGAGGGTCCTTACGAGCAGTACTTC
TRBV27,-,-,TRBJ2-7,CASSLWGRGIGEQYF,TGTGCCAGCAGTTTATGGGGTAGGGGTATCGGGGAGCAGTACTTC
TRBV9,-,-,TRBJ1-4,CASSEGVRGTEKLFF,TGTGCCAGCAGCGAGGGGGTTCGTGGGACTGAAAAACTGTTTTTT
TRBV7-9,-,-,TRBJ2-1,CASSLEGSAVPSYNEQFF,TGTGCCAGCAGCTTAGAAGGTTCTGCCGTGCCCTCATACAATGAGCAGTTCTTC
TRBV5-1,-,-,TRBJ2-6,CASSPAPGSGANVLTF,TGCGCCAGCAGCCCGGCCCCGGGCTCCGGGGCCAACGTCCTGACTTTC
TRBV6-5,-,-,TRBJ1-3,CASSPGTAAGNTIYF,TGTGCCAGCAGCCCCGGGACCGCGGCTGGAAACACCATATATTTT
TRBV4-1,TRBD2,-,TRBJ2-1,CASSQPKPSGSRDEQFF,TGCGCCAGCAGCCAACCCAAGCCTAGCGGGAGTCGGGATGAGCAGTTCTTC
TRBV28,-,-,TRBJ2-3,CASNHAGDTQYF,TGTGCCAGCAATCACGCGGGAGATACGCAGTATTTT
TRBV19,-,once,TRBJ1-5,CASSIGFRSNQPQHF,TGTGCCAGTAGTATAGGGTTTCGTAGCAATCAGCCCCAGCATTTT
TRBV7-8,-,-,TRBJ2-2,CASSSRVWSGVDTGELFF,TGTGCCAGCAGCTCCCGGGTCTGGTCGGGAGTGGACACCGGGGAGCTGTTTTTT
TRBV30,-,-,TRBJ1-5,CAWSVFSNQPQHF,TGTGCCTGGAGTGTATTTAGCAATCAGCCCCAGCATTTT
TRBV7-2,-,-,TRBJ2-4,CASSLSVGSGNIQYF,TGTGCCAGCAGCTTGTCGGTGGGGAGTGGGAACATTCAGTACTTC
TRBV9,-,-,TRBJ2-7,CASSVGLDSYEQYF,TGTGCCAGCAGCGTAGGACTGGACTCCTACGAGCAGTACTTC
TRBV6-5,TRBD2,-,TRBJ2-7,CASSRTLAGVEQYF,TGTGCCAGCAGTCGGACACTAGCGGGAGTCGAGCAGTACTTC
TRBV2,TRBD1,-,TRBJ2-1,CASRDRDRSYNEQFF,TGTGCCAGCAGGGACCGGGACAGGTCGTATAATGAGCAGTTCTTC
TRBV28,-,-,TRBJ1-3,CASSSTPGGTIYF,TGTGCCAGCAGTTCTACACCAGGAGGCACCATATATTTT
TRBV18,TRBD2,-,TRBJ2-3,CASSPPASGRTDTQYF,TGTGCCAGCTCACCACCTGCTAGCGGGAGGACAGATACGCAGTATTTT
TRBV10-3,TRBD1,-,TRBJ1-2,CAISALQGTTNYGYTF,TGTGCCATCAGTGCCTTACAGGGGACGACTAACTATGGCTACACCTTC
TRBV7-8,TRBD2,-,TRBJ2-7,CASSPIRMAGDGEQYF,TGTGCCAGCAGCCCGATAAGGATGGCGGGAGACGGGGAGCAGTACTTC
TRBV9,-,-,TRBJ1-1,CASSVGRSGGTEAFF,TGTGCCAGCAGCGTAGGAAGATCAGGAGGCACTGAAGCTTTCTTT
TRBV7-6,TRBD2,-,TRBJ2-7,CASSYSGRSYEQYF,TGTGCCAGCAGCTATAGCGGGAGATCCTACGAGCAGTACTTC
TRBV2,-,-,TRBJ2-5,CASIGAAKETQYF,TGTGCCAGCATCGGAGCGGCCAAAGAGACCCAGTACTTC